Reported below is one TCR beta chain. The data were produced by immunoSEQ multiplex PCR, yet TCRdb's version contains in-frame clones alone and is incomplete. The profile shows roughly 46,000 clones, roughly four fifths of them singletons. This CDR3 comprises 12 residues. The germline V gene has CDR1 GTSNPN and CDR2 SVGIG (reference sequence). V was shortened by 3 bases and J by 4 bases, with 7 bases between the two germline ends. These data are taken from a study of blood T cell repertoires in COVID-19. Study at large: T cells, B-cell-depleted T cells, or PBMCs provided the cDNA or gDNA that served as material.

The sample taken for sequencing was peripheral blood. The receptor was isolated from a man aged 60-69 years with acute or convalescent COVID-19. The gene calls are TRBV30 and TRBJ2-1; D gene unclear. CDR3 nucleotide sequence: TGTGCCTGGAGCCCAAATTACAATGAGCAGTTCTTC. Translation gives CAWSPNYNEQFF.